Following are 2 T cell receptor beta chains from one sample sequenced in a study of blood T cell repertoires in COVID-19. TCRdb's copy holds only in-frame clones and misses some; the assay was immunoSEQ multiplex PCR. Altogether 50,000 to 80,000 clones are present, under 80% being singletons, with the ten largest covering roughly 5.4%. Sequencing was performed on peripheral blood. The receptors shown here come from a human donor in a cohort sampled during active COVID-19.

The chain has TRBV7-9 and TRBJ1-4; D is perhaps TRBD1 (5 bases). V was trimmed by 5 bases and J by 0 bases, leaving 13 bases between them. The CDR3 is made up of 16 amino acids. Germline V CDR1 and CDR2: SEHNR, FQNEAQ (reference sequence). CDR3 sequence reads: CASSRPGGTTNEKLFF. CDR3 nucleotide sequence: TGTGCCAGCAGCCGTCCGGGGGGGACAACTAATGAAAAACTGTTTTTT.

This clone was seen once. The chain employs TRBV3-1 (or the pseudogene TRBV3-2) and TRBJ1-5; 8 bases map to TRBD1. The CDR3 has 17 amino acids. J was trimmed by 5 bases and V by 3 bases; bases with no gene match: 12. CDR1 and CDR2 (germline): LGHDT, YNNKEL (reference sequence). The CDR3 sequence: CASSQGWGQAGYQPQHF. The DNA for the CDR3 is TGTGCCAGCAGCCAGGGGTGGGGACAGGCCGGATATCAGCCCCAGCATTTT.